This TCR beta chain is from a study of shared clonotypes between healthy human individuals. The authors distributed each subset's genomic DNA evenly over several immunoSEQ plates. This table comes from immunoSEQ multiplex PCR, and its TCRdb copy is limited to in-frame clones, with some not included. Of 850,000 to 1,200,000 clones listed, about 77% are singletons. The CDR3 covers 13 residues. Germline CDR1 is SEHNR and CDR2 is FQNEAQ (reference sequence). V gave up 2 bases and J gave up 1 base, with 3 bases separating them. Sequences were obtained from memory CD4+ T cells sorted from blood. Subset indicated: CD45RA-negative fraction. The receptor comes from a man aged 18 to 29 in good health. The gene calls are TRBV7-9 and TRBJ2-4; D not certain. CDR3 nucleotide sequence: TGTGCCAGCAGCTTAAGCGCCAAAAACATTCAGTACTTC. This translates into CASSLSAKNIQYF.